These T cell receptor beta chains were read from a single sample in a study of blood T cells in healthy people across ages. MiXCR, run by TCRdb on the 5' RACE reads, gives a single entry per CDR3 protein. The top ten hold over 30% of the sample, which has approximately 690,000 distinct CDR3 sequences, roughly 58% seen once. The sequenced material came from blood. These receptors all come from a man aged 60 to 69 in good health. The CDR3 runs from the conserved cysteine through the conserved F or W. Each record gives: D gene, V gene, J gene, clone size, CDR3 protein, CDR3 DNA. A D gene is named only where the DNA matches it firmly. Where a row states a size, it is once, few, many or the class of an expanded clone; other rows omit it.

D: NA
V: TRBV3-1
J: TRBJ2-7
size: NA
CDR3: CASSSQSFYEQYF
DNA: TGTGCCAGCAGCAGCCAATCATTTTACGAGCAGTACTTC

D: TRBD2
V: TRBV11-2
J: TRBJ2-7
size: NA
CDR3: CASSLSGGSLNSYEQYF
DNA: TGTGCCAGCAGCTTAAGCGGGGGGAGCCTTAACTCCTACGAGCAGTACTTC

D: TRBD2
V: TRBV20-1
J: TRBJ2-1
size: NA
CDR3: CSARAPGTSGDNEQFF
DNA: TGCAGTGCTAGAGCTCCCGGGACTAGCGGGGACAATGAGCAGTTCTTC

D: NA
V: TRBV6-2/TRBV6-3
J: TRBJ2-5
size: NA
CDR3: CASSYAQEIQETQYF
DNA: TGTGCCAGCAGTTACGCCCAGGAAATACAAGAGACCCAGTACTTC

D: TRBD1
V: TRBV5-1
J: TRBJ2-3
size: few
CDR3: CASRPTGYGSDTQYF
DNA: TGCGCCAGCAGGCCGACAGGGTACGGATCAGATACGCAGTATTTT

D: TRBD2
V: TRBV9
J: TRBJ2-1
size: NA
CDR3: CASSAGGGAGGSYNEQFF
DNA: TGTGCCAGCAGCGCCGGCGGGGGAGCGGGGGGCTCCTACAATGAGCAGTTCTTC

D: TRBD2
V: TRBV20-1
J: TRBJ2-5
size: many
CDR3: CSARRTSGGFQETQYF
DNA: TGCAGTGCTCGAAGGACTAGCGGGGGGTTCCAAGAGACCCAGTACTTC

D: NA
V: TRBV12-3/TRBV12-4
J: TRBJ1-1
size: NA
CDR3: CASSLREGNTEAFF
DNA: TGTGCCAGCAGTTTACGTGAGGGGAACACTGAAGCTTTCTTT

D: NA
V: TRBV20-1
J: TRBJ1-5
size: NA
CDR3: CSARDALGGGNQPQHF
DNA: TGCAGTGCTAGGGACGCGCTAGGGGGAGGCAATCAGCCCCAGCATTTT

D: NA
V: TRBV5-1
J: TRBJ2-1
size: many
CDR3: CASSLAGGNNEQFF
DNA: TGCGCCAGCAGCTTGGCTGGGGGGAACAATGAGCAGTTCTTC

D: NA
V: TRBV13
J: TRBJ1-2
size: NA
CDR3: CASSLSRRSHYGYTF
DNA: TGTGCCAGCAGCTTAAGTCGCAGGAGCCACTATGGCTACACCTTC

D: NA
V: TRBV5-1
J: TRBJ2-6
size: many
CDR3: CASKAGANVLTF
DNA: TGCGCCAGCAAAGCTGGGGCCAACGTCCTGACTTTC

D: TRBD1
V: TRBV25-1
J: TRBJ2-3
size: NA
CDR3: CASSEWGQGTDTQYF
DNA: TGTGCCAGCAGTGAATGGGGACAGGGCACAGATACGCAGTATTTT

D: NA
V: TRBV28
J: TRBJ1-2
size: NA
CDR3: CASSLGTLTAHGYTF
DNA: TGTGCCAGCAGTTTGGGGACGCTTACAGCTCATGGCTACACCTTC